Shown below are 27 T cell receptor beta chains from a single sample sequenced in a study of blood T cells in healthy people across ages. Next came a second PCR, run for about 6 to 12 cycles, which used a sample-barcoded 5' primer along with a J-beta primer mix. TCRdb reanalysed the 5' RACE reads using MiXCR and keeps one entry per CDR3 protein. The table has approximately 850,000 distinct CDR3 sequences, 58% seen once. The sample comprised blood. The receptors were gathered from a man under 40 in good health.

This clonotype has at least ten counts. The chain carries TRBV4-2 and TRBJ2-7, with D maybe TRBD2 (6 bases). The CDR3 contains 16 residues. The V gene's germline CDR1 is LGHNA and CDR2 YNFKEQ. Trimming pared 4 bases from V and 2 bases from J, leaving 18 bases between. This CDR3 reads CASSLVLTGATYEQYF. CDR3 nucleotides: TGTGCCAGCAGCCTTGTCCTGACGGGAGCTACCTACGAGCAGTACTTC.

The V gene is TRBV20-1, the J gene TRBJ1-2; no clear D gene. The CDR3 has 16 residues. Germline CDR1 DFQATT, CDR2 SNEGSKA (reference sequence). The germline V and J ends were trimmed by 5 bases and 0 bases, with 19 bases remaining between them. The CDR3, as DNA: TGCAGTGCTCGAACGCAGACTCTAGGAGCTAACTATGGCTACACCTTC. It specifies CSARTQTLGANYGYTF.

Here the CDR3 reads CASSLFGGTGEQYF. The DNA of the CDR3 is TGTGCCAGCAGCTTATTCGGCGGGACAGGGGAGCAGTACTTC. The rearrangement joins TRBV13 to TRBJ2-5, with 10 bases matching TRBD1. This CDR3 region has 14 residues. J lost 11 bases, V lost 2 bases, and 8 bases had no gene match. From germline, CDR1 is PRHDT and CDR2 FYEKMQ (reference sequence).

This clonotype occurred a few times. This could be a read error, since a much larger clone is one nucleotide away. The CDR3 sequence: CASISQGVRNSPPHF. In DNA form, the CDR3 reads TGTGCCAGCATCTCCCAGGGGGTCCGTAATTCACCCCCCCACTTT. The genes are TRBV6-6 and TRBJ1-6, with TRBD1 matching 7 bases. Germline V gene sequence: CDR1 MNHNY, CDR2 SVGAGI (reference sequence). The CDR3 length is 15 residues.

This clonotype appeared once. V and J are TRBV7-2 and TRBJ2-1; 9 nucleotides line up with TRBD2. Germline CDR1 SGHTA, CDR2 FQGNSA. CDR3 length equals 14 residues. Trimming at V came to 5 bases and at J to 8 bases, leaving 7 bases not matched to a gene. The CDR3 DNA reads TGTGCCAGCAGCGTATGGACTAGCGTCCATGAGCAGTTCTTC. Its protein product is CASSVWTSVHEQFF. The whole variable domain, filled in from reference TRBV7-2 and TRBJ2-1, reads GAGVSQSPSNKVTEKGKDVELRCDPISGHTALYWYRQSLGQGLEFLIYFQGNSAPDKSGLPSDRFSAERTGGSVSTLTIQRTQQEDSAVYLCASSVWTSVHEQFFGPGTRLTVL.

This clonotype was picked up a small number of times. The chain recombines TRBV10-3 with TRBJ1-1; 8 nucleotides match TRBD1. The V gene end was trimmed by 2 bases and the J gene end by 5 bases; junction bases not matched to a gene: 4. Germline-derived CDR1 and CDR2 are ENHRY and SYGVKD. The CDR3 sequence is 14 residues long. The CDR3 DNA follows: TGTGCCATCAGTGAGACAGACAGGGGAACTGAAGCTTTCTTT. Translating it yields CAISETDRGTEAFF.

Only a few counts were recorded for this clonotype. This sequence joins TRBV29-1 and TRBJ2-5; the D gene is possibly TRBD1 (6 bases). The CDR3 runs to 13 residues. Germline V gene sequence: CDR1 SQVTM, CDR2 ANQGSEA. Trimming took off 6 bases at V and 4 bases at J, with 15 bases between the two ends. The DNA of the CDR3 is TGCAGCGTAGAAACAGGGATGGGAGAGACCCAGTACTTC. This codes for CSVETGMGETQYF.

The sample holds a few counts of this clonotype. V gene TRBV6-2 or TRBV6-3 combines with J gene TRBJ2-1; a weak D match, TRBD1 (6 bases). Germline CDR1 is MNHEY and CDR2 is SVGEGT. Trimming took off 7 bases at V and 8 bases at J, with 21 bases between the two ends. The CDR3 runs 15 residues. The CDR3 bases are TGTGCCAGCAACTTTGGGGGCAGGGTTGGCCATGAGCAGTTCTTC. Its protein is CASNFGGRVGHEQFF.

A few counts support this clonotype. The chain is built from TRBV7-9 and TRBJ2-1; tentative D call: TRBD1 (6 bases). Germline V gives CDR1 SEHNR, CDR2 FQNEAQ (reference sequence). The length of the CDR3 is 12 residues. Trimming shortened V by 1 base and J by 10 bases, and 8 bases separated the two germline ends. CDR3 sequence: CASSLVRGEQFF. As DNA, the CDR3 is TGTGCCAGCAGCTTAGTTAGGGGGGAGCAGTTCTTC.

In DNA, the CDR3 is TGCGCCAGCAGCTTAGGGGACAGGGGTTCTTTTCCAACTGAAGCTTTCTTT. Its translation is CASSLGDRGSFPTEAFF. The chain carries TRBV5-1 and TRBJ1-1, with TRBD1 matching 10 bases. This CDR3 is built from 17 residues. Germline V gene sequence: CDR1 SGHRS, CDR2 YFSETQ. V trimming: 2 bases; J trimming: 5 bases; junction bases outside the gene matches: 12. Together with reference TRBV5-1 and TRBJ1-1, the CDR3 gives the full variable domain: KAGVTQTPRYLIKTRGQQVTLSCSPISGHRSVSWYQQTPGQGLQFLFEYFSETQRNKGNFPGRFSGRQFSNSRSEMNVSTLELGDSALYLCASSLGDRGSFPTEAFFGQGTRLTVV.

In DNA form, the CDR3 reads TGTGCCAGCAGTCCGAGCGGGGGGGCCCCAGATACGCAGTATTTT. Translation: CASSPSGGAPDTQYF. The chain combines TRBV6-5 with TRBJ2-3, with 10 bases aligning to TRBD2. V trimming: 5 bases; J trimming: 4 bases; junction bases outside the gene matches: 6. The germline gives CDR1 MNHEY, CDR2 SVGAGI. This CDR3 contains 15 residues.

This clonotype was recorded a few times. This chain connects TRBV20-1 to TRBJ2-1; D remains ambiguous. V lost 3 bases to trimming and J lost 0 bases, with 15 bases between them. Germline V gene lookup returns CDR1 DFQATT and CDR2 SNEGSKA (reference sequence). The CDR3 is 16 residues long. The CDR3 DNA reads TGCAGTGCTAGGATCGAATACTTCAGCTCCTACAATGAGCAGTTCTTC. Its translation: CSARIEYFSSYNEQFF.

This clonotype was counted a few times. The chain has TRBV6-5 and TRBJ2-7; 7 bases match TRBD2. Germline CDR1 reads MNHEY; CDR2 reads SVGAGI. J lost 5 bases, V lost 7 bases, and 14 bases had no gene match. The length of the CDR3 is 15 residues. The CDR3 here is CASIPERGVGNEQYF. CDR3 DNA: TGTGCCAGCATCCCCGAGCGGGGTGTGGGGAACGAGCAGTACTTC.

This clonotype occurred many times. This chain joins TRBV7-2 and TRBJ2-7; D tentatively reads TRBD1 or TRBD2 (6 bases each). The CDR3 runs 15 residues. CDR1 is SGHTA and CDR2 is FQGNSA in the germline V gene. Trimming stripped 5 bases from V and 4 bases from J, with 18 bases between. CDR3 coding DNA: TGTGCCAGCAGCCCGAACTCGGGGGCGGGTTACGAGCAGTACTTC. Translation: CASSPNSGAGYEQYF.

Written as DNA, the CDR3 is TGCAGCGTTAATTACCGGGACAGCGAATTCCAAGAGACCCAGTACTTC. Translating it yields CSVNYRDSEFQETQYF. This sequence joins TRBV29-1 and TRBJ2-5; 7 nucleotides agree with TRBD1. Trimming at V came to 5 bases and at J to 1 base, leaving 13 bases not matched to a gene. Germline V gene sequence: CDR1 SQVTM, CDR2 ANQGSEA. CDR3 length: 16 amino acids.

The J gene is TRBJ2-2, the V gene TRBV20-1, with D uncertain. Trimming shortened V by 3 bases and J by 8 bases, and 13 bases separated the two germline ends. The CDR3 loop spans 13 amino acids. CDR1 and CDR2 from the germline V gene are DFQATT and SNEGSKA (reference sequence). The CDR3 nucleotides are TGCAGTGCTAGGGACCTCATCTCTGGGGAGCTGTTTTTT. Protein sequence: CSARDLISGELFF.

The table lists this clonotype with a count of one. The chain carries TRBV6-2 or TRBV6-3 and TRBJ2-7, with 7 bases lining up with TRBD2. With 6 bases clipped from V and 0 bases from J, the junction kept 11 bases outside the gene matches. Germline CDR1 MNHEY, CDR2 SVGEGT. The CDR3 is 16 residues long. In DNA, the CDR3 is TGTGCCAGCAGCTCCCCTCCGACTAGCAACTCCTACGAGCAGTACTTC. Its translation is CASSSPPTSNSYEQYF.

This rearrangement joins TRBV29-1 to TRBJ2-1; 11 bases are a match to TRBD2. V lost 5 bases to trimming and J lost 8 bases; unmatched junction nucleotides: 8. Germline V gene sequence: CDR1 SQVTM, CDR2 ANQGSEA. The length of the CDR3 is 14 residues. Here the CDR3 DNA reads TGCAGCGTTTTTACTAGCGGGAGAGGATATGAGCAGTTCTTC. As protein: CSVFTSGRGYEQFF.

This clonotype showed up many times. V usage is TRBV5-1 and J usage is TRBJ2-1; D is ambiguous. Trimming took 4 bases from V and 7 from J, leaving 9 bases between them. Looked up from germline, CDR1 is SGHRS and CDR2 is YFSETQ. The CDR3 consists of 12 residues. The CDR3 spells CASSLDHNEQFF. The CDR3 coding sequence is TGCGCCAGCAGCCTCGACCATAATGAGCAGTTCTTC.

The gene calls are TRBV9 and TRBJ2-4; 9 nucleotides align to TRBD1. The CDR3 contains 15 residues. The germline V gene encodes CDR1 SGDLS and CDR2 YYNGEE. Trimming cost V 0 bases and J 13 bases; bases outside gene matches: 11. This chain's CDR3 is CASSVGDRDLGEQYF. CDR3 bases: TGTGCCAGCAGCGTAGGGGACAGGGATTTAGGGGAGCAGTACTTC.

The chain uses TRBV9 and TRBJ2-3; 7 bases are a match to TRBD2. Trimming took 7 bases from V and 2 from J; bases not matched to a gene: 4. Germline V gene data show CDR1 as SGDLS and CDR2 as YYNGEE. CDR3 size: 13 residues. The CDR3 DNA is TGTGCCAGCGAGGGAGGGAACACAGATACGCAGTATTTT. This sequence encodes CASEGGNTDTQYF. The full variable domain, in which reference TRBV9 and TRBJ2-3 provide the parts outside the CDR3, is DSGVTQTPKHLITATGQRVTLRCSPRSGDLSVYWYQQSLDQGLQFLIQYYNGEERAKGNILERFSAQQFPDLHSELNLSSLELGDSALYFCASEGGNTDTQYFGPGTRLTVL.

The gene calls are TRBV20-1 and TRBJ1-1; TRBD1 matches 11 bases. Losses at the gene ends were 5 bases for V and 4 bases for J; bases not matched to a gene: 3. There are 13 residues in the CDR3. CDR1 is DFQATT, CDR2 SNEGSKA, per germline (reference sequence). Written as DNA, the CDR3 is TGCAGTGCTCTTGGGACAGGGGGCACTGAAGCTTTCTTT. Translated: CSALGTGGTEAFF.

The rearrangement uses TRBV6-6 and TRBJ1-5; no definite D call. This CDR3 has 15 residues. V was trimmed by 4 bases and J by 5 bases, leaving 15 bases between them. Germline-derived CDR1 and CDR2 are MNHNY and SVGAGI (reference sequence). The CDR3 DNA sequence: TGTGCCAGCAGTTTCCGCCGGAGGGTCGATCAGCCCCAGCATTTT. Its protein product is CASSFRRRVDQPQHF.

Of note for this clonotype: Its ends do not fully match the called genes, so a read error is possible. V is TRBV7-8 and J is TRBJ2-7; TRBD2 matches 9 bases. Germline V gives CDR1 SGHVS, CDR2 FQNEAQ. This CDR3 comprises 17 residues. This CDR3 is CTSSPAAGGTLLYEQYF. The CDR3 DNA reads as TGTACCAGCAGCCCCGCCGCGGGGGGGACCTTACTCTACGAGCAGTACTTC.

The chain carries TRBV7-9 and TRBJ2-5; TRBD2 is a possible D gene (6 bases). CDR1 SEHNR and CDR2 FQNEAQ come from the germline V gene (reference sequence). This CDR3 is 15 amino acids long. Trimming took off 6 bases at V and 2 bases at J, with 16 bases between the two ends. The CDR3 loop reads CASSGPREPQETQYF. CDR3 bases: TGTGCCAGCAGTGGACCTCGGGAGCCACAAGAGACCCAGTACTTC.

In this sample, this clonotype turned up once. This rearrangement joins TRBV10-3 to TRBJ2-5, with 9 bases aligning to TRBD1. The J call may be mistaken, given a closer DNA end match to TRBJ2-7. The CDR3 consists of 15 residues. Germline CDR1 reads ENHRY; CDR2 reads SYGVKD. In nucleotides, the CDR3 is TGTGCCATCAGTTATCCGGGACAGGGAATCTACGAGCAGTACTTC. Translating it yields CAISYPGQGIYEQYF.

This clonotype was observed a few times. The chain uses TRBV9 and TRBJ2-7, with D unclear. The CDR3 extends over 13 amino acids. The germline V gene has CDR1 SGDLS and CDR2 YYNGEE. Trimming cost V 3 bases and J 2 bases, with 9 bases left between them. The CDR3 sequence: CASSGDMPYEQYF. CDR3 DNA: TGTGCCAGCAGCGGAGACATGCCCTACGAGCAGTACTTC.